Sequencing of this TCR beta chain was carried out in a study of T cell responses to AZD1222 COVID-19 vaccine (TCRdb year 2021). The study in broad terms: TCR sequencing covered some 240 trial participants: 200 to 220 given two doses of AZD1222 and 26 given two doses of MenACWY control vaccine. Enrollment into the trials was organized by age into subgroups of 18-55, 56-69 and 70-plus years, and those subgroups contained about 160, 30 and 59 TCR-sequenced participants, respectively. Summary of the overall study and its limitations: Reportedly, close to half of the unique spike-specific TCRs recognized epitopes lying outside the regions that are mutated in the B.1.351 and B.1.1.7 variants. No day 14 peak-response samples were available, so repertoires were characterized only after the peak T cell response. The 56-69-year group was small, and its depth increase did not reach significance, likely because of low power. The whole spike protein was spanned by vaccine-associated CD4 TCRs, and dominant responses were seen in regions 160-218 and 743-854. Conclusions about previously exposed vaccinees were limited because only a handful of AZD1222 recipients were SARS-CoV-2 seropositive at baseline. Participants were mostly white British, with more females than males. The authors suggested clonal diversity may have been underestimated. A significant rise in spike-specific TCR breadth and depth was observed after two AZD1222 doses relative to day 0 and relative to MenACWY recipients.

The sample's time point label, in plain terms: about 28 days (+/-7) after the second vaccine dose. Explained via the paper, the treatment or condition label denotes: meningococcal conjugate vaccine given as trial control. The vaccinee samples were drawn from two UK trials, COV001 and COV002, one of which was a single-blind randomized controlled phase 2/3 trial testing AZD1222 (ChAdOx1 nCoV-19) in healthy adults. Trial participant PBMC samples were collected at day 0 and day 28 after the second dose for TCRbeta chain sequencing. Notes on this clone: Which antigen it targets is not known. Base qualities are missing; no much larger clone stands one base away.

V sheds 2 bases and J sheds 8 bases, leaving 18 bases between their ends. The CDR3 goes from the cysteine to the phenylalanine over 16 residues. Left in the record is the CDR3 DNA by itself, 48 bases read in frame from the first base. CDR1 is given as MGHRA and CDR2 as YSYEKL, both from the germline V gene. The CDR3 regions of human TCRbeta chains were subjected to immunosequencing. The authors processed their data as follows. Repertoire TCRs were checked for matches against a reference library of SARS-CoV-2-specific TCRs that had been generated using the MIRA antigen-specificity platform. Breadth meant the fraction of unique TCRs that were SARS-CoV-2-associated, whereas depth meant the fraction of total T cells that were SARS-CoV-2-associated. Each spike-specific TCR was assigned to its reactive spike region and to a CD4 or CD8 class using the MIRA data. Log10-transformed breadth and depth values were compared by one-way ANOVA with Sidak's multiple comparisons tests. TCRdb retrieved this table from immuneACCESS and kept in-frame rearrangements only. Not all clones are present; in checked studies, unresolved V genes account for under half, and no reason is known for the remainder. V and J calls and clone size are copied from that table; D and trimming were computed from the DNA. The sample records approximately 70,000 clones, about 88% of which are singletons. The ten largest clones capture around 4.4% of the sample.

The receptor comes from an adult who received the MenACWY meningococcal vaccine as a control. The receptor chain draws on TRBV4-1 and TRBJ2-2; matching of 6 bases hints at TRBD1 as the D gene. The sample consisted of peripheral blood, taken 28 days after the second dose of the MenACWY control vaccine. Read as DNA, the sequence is TGCGCCAGCAGCCAATTTCGAGGACAGCTATCTGGGGAGCTGTTTTTT. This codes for CASSQFRGQLSGELFF.